One TCR beta chain is described in this entry. Its antigen is still unknown. V shed 1 base, J shed 5 bases, and the junction held 1 base outside the gene matches. There are 13 residues in the CDR3. Germline-derived CDR1 and CDR2 are SGHVS and FQNEAQ. The sample comes from a study of beta chain features in type 1 diabetes. General observations from the study: Relative to healthy donors, patients appeared to have naive, central memory and Treg TCRB repertoires that were more similar. Type 1 diabetes patients had moderately but significantly shorter TCRB CDR3s in all four CD4+ subsets.

Sorting based on CD45RO/CCR7/CD25/CD127/CD95/CD27 separated CD4+ naive, central memory, regulatory and stem cell-like memory cells. Sorted cells reached over 95% purity in every population. The isolated RNA, all of it, was reverse transcribed, so expressed TCRB transcripts were what got sequenced. Clones were read by immunoSEQ multiplex PCR, and TCRdb kept only the in-frame ones, dropping some. The sample contains hundreds of thousands of clones, 9.6% of which appear only once. The chain recombines TRBV7-8 with TRBJ1-1, with 7 bases identical to TRBD1. Sequencing was performed on naive CD4+ T cells from blood. This receptor was identified in a woman between 18 and 29 years old in good health. The CDR3 loop reads CASSLEQGTEAFF. The CDR3 region has the DNA TGTGCCAGCAGCTTAGAACAGGGGACTGAAGCTTTCTTT.